The 9 T cell receptor beta chains given below trace back to one sample, sequenced in a study of T cells in localized non-small cell lung cancer. The assay was immunoSEQ multiplex PCR, and TCRdb's table has in-frame clones only and misses some. The table records 90,000 or so clones, about nine tenths of them present only once. The sample in question was peripheral blood, obtained before any cancer treatment. These receptors all come from a man between 40 and 69 years old with stage I squamous cell lung carcinoma.

The chain is built from TRBV7-3 and TRBJ2-2; D is ambiguous. The germline CDR1 and CDR2 sequences are SGHTA and FQGTGA. Trimming cost V 5 bases and J 3 bases, with 7 bases left between them. The CDR3 extends over 13 amino acids. CDR3: CASSRRDTGELFF. CDR3 in DNA: TGTGCCAGCAGCAGACGGGACACCGGGGAGCTGTTTTTT.

The CDR3 is CASSPGRRGASTNEQFF. In DNA form, the CDR3 reads TGTGCCAGTAGTCCCGGAAGGAGGGGGGCCTCGACCAATGAGCAGTTCTTC. The chain is built from TRBV19 and TRBJ2-1, with D perhaps given as TRBD1 or TRBD2 (6 bases each). Germline loops: CDR1 LNHDA, CDR2 SQIVND (reference sequence). The CDR3 runs to 17 residues. The germline V and J ends were trimmed by 5 bases and 6 bases, with 23 bases remaining between them.

This clone was seen more than once but under ten times. The chain uses TRBV5-6 and TRBJ2-7; tentatively, D is TRBD1 (6 bases). This CDR3 has 14 amino acids. Trimming left V 0 bases short and J 6 bases short, with 13 bases between. CDR1 is SGHDT and CDR2 is YYEEEE in the germline V gene. In DNA form, the CDR3 reads TGTGCCAGCAGCTTGGCCACAGGGAGCCTCGAGCAGTACTTC. Its protein is CASSLATGSLEQYF.

V and J are TRBV5-4 and TRBJ1-2, with D unresolved. V was trimmed by 2 bases and J by 2 bases, leaving 13 bases between them. Germline V CDR1 and CDR2: SGHNT, YYREEE (reference sequence). The CDR3 sequence is 15 residues long. For the CDR3, the DNA is TGTGCCAGCAGCTTACCCGGGGTAGGGAACTATGGCTACACCTTC. Translated, it gives CASSLPGVGNYGYTF.

Here the CDR3 DNA reads TGTGCCAGCAGCTTAGTTGCGCGGGGGAACATCAGGAATACGCAGTATTTT. This codes for CASSLVARGNIRNTQYF. This sequence joins TRBV7-2 and TRBJ2-3; 7 bases match TRBD2. The germline V gene encodes CDR1 SGHTA and CDR2 FQGNSA. The CDR3 has 17 residues. V dropped 1 base and J dropped 7; count of bases not matched to a gene: 14.

The V gene is TRBV7-6, the J gene TRBJ2-5; D possibly corresponds to TRBD1 (6 bases). Germline CDR1 reads SGHVS; CDR2 reads FNYEAQ. V dropped 1 base and J dropped 5 bases, with 20 bases sitting between them. This CDR3 comprises 17 residues. The CDR3 nucleotides read TGTGCCAGCAGCTTAGGAGGACAGCCCCCCACCAGGGAGACCCAGTACTTC. Its protein is CASSLGGQPPTRETQYF. Using reference TRBV7-6 and TRBJ2-5 for the parts outside the CDR3, the full variable domain is GAGVSQSPRYKVTKRGQDVALRCDPISGHVSLYWYRQALGQGPEFLTYFNYEAQQDKSGLPNDRFSAERPEGSISTLTIQRTEQRDSAMYRCASSLGGQPPTRETQYFGPGTRLLVL.

The chain uses TRBV6-1 and TRBJ2-3; D might be TRBD1 (6 bases). The CDR3 contains 12 residues. CDR1 and CDR2 (germline): MNHNS, SASEGT. V was clipped by 10 bases and J by 2 bases, with 10 bases between them. CDR3 loop: CATTGDTDTQYF. CDR3 nucleotides: TGTGCCACGACAGGAGACACAGATACGCAGTATTTT.

This clone has just one count. CDR3 coding DNA: TGTGCCAGCAGCTTCTCAGTGGCAGGGGTCACCGGGGAGCTGTTTTTT. It translates to CASSFSVAGVTGELFF. This chain connects TRBV11-2 to TRBJ2-2; maybe TRBD1 (6 bases). Trimming removed 3 bases from V and 4 bases from J, with 15 bases in between. Looked up from germline, CDR1 is SGHAT and CDR2 is FQNNGV. The CDR3 is 16 residues long.

V and J are TRBV4-1 and TRBJ1-2, with 8 nucleotides matching TRBD1. The CDR3 loop spans 17 amino acids. J gave up 3 bases and V 3 bases, and 12 bases lay outside the gene matches. Germline CDR1 and CDR2: MGHRA and YSYEKL. The CDR3 bases are TGCGCCAGCAGCCACTCGGGACAGGAGAGGGTGTACTATGGCTACACCTTC. It yields the protein CASSHSGQERVYYGYTF.